Below are 21 T cell receptor beta chains sequenced from a single sample in a study of circulating and synovial CD4+ cells in juvenile arthritis. Libraries were prepared by immunoSEQ multiplex PCR; TCRdb keeps only in-frame clonotypes and omits some of them. Of 30,000 or so clones listed, nearly 95% are singletons. Sequencing input: CD4+ T cells from blood. The source of these receptors is a human donor with juvenile idiopathic arthritis.

The chain employs TRBV19 and TRBJ2-7, with a possible D match to TRBD1 (6 bases). The V end was cut by 4 bases, the J end by 7 bases, with 11 bases between. Germline loops: CDR1 LNHDA, CDR2 SQIVND (reference sequence). The CDR3 consists of 12 residues. The DNA of the CDR3 is TGTGCCAGTAGTAACAGGGTTGGAGAGCAGTACTTC. It encodes CASSNRVGEQYF.

J is TRBJ2-7 and V is TRBV5-4; 11 positions match TRBD1. The CDR3 length is 16 residues. Germline V gives CDR1 SGHNT, CDR2 YYREEE (reference sequence). The V segment lost 0 bases and the J segment 3 bases; nucleotides outside the gene matches: 5. CDR3 bases: TGTGCCAGCAGCTTGGAACCGGGACAGGGGGTCTACGAGCAGTACTTC. Translated: CASSLEPGQGVYEQYF.

The CDR3 spells CASSPAGYQPQHF. The CDR3 DNA is TGTGCCAGCAGCCCGGCGGGGTATCAGCCCCAGCATTTT. V and J are TRBV5-5 and TRBJ1-5; the D is unclear. There are 13 residues in the CDR3. CDR1 and CDR2 from the germline V gene are SGHKS and YYEKEE (reference sequence). V was trimmed by 4 bases and J by 5 bases, leaving 10 bases between them.

The chain joins TRBV11-2 to TRBJ2-3; 7 nucleotides match TRBD2. Germline CDR1 is SGHAT and CDR2 is FQNNGV. V gave up 2 bases and J gave up 3 bases; unmatched junction bases: 8. The CDR3 is 16 amino acids. For the CDR3, the DNA is TGTGCCAGCAGCTTACTGGCGGGGGTAGGGACAGATACGCAGTATTTT. This translates into CASSLLAGVGTDTQYF. Full variable domain (remainder filled in from reference TRBV11-2 and TRBJ2-3): EAGVAQSPRYKIIEKRQSVAFWCNPISGHATLYWYQQILGQGPKLLIQFQNNGVVDDSQLPKDRFSAERLKGVDSTLKIQPAKLEDSAVYLCASSLLAGVGTDTQYFGPGTRLTVL.

This clone was counted a few times. This chain links TRBV5-4 with TRBJ1-3; a possible D gene is TRBD1 (5 bases). V dropped 6 bases and J dropped 4 bases, with 11 bases sitting between them. The CDR3 sequence is 13 residues long. Germline values: CDR1 SGHNT, CDR2 YYREEE (reference sequence). CDR3 bases: TGTGCCAGCATGTCAGGGCCCGGAAACACCATATATTTT. This codes for CASMSGPGNTIYF.

V gene TRBV4-2 combines with J gene TRBJ2-4, with D tentatively TRBD1 (6 bases). From germline, CDR1 is LGHNA and CDR2 YNFKEQ. The CDR3 extends over 19 amino acids. Trimming took off 2 bases at V and 0 bases at J, with 20 bases between the two ends. CDR3 protein: CASSQPSNRVPLAKNIQYF. The CDR3, as DNA: TGTGCCAGCAGCCAACCGTCCAACAGGGTACCCTTAGCCAAAAACATTCAGTACTTC.

The gene calls are TRBV27 and TRBJ1-1; D possibly corresponds to TRBD1 (6 bases). Deletions cut 6 bases from V and 0 bases from J, with 11 bases between. Per the germline V gene, CDR1 is MNHEY and CDR2 is SMNVEV (reference sequence). The CDR3 covers 14 residues. In DNA, the CDR3 is TGTGCCAGCAGACTACAGGGCCTGAACACTGAAGCTTTCTTT. This encodes CASRLQGLNTEAFF.

This sequence joins TRBV6-6 and TRBJ1-2; the D is unclear. The V end lost 6 bases, the J end lost 3 bases, and 17 bases lay between the germline ends. The CDR3 totals 15 residues. In germline, CDR1 is MNHNY, CDR2 SVGAGI (reference sequence). CDR3 bases: TGTGCCAGCAGACGGTCGCAGGCGTCTTACTATGGCTACACCTTC. Translating it yields CASRRSQASYYGYTF.

The chain combines TRBV5-6 with TRBJ2-3; 8 bases agree with TRBD1. Germline CDR1 is SGHDT and CDR2 is YYEEEE. The J segment lost 4 bases and the V segment lost 2 bases, leaving 15 bases of the junction unmatched. The CDR3 is made up of 18 amino acids. The CDR3 loop reads CASSFVDYRTGSSDTQYF. CDR3 bases: TGTGCCAGCAGCTTCGTGGATTATCGGACAGGGAGCTCAGATACGCAGTATTTT.

This sequence joins TRBV28 and TRBJ2-1; TRBD2 matches at 7 bases. CDR1 and CDR2 (germline): MDHEN, SYDVKM. V shed 7 bases and J 7 bases; nucleotides not matched to a gene: 16. The CDR3 has 16 amino acids. The CDR3: CASTSSSGFSENEQFF. CDR3 DNA: TGTGCCAGCACGAGCTCTAGCGGTTTTTCTGAGAATGAGCAGTTCTTC.

This sequence joins TRBV15 and TRBJ1-5, with 7 nucleotides matching TRBD1. The CDR3 contains 17 residues. V lost 1 base to trimming and J lost 0 bases; unmatched junction nucleotides: 6. Germline assignment: CDR1 LNHNV and CDR2 YYDKDF (reference sequence). CDR3 residues: CATSRGRGLDSNQPQHF. CDR3 DNA: TGTGCCACCAGCAGAGGAAGGGGGCTGGATAGCAATCAGCCCCAGCATTTT.

The genes are TRBV5-1 and TRBJ1-3, with a weak D call TRBD1 (6 bases). The ends were cut back, 0 bases at V and 4 bases at J, with 14 bases in the middle. This CDR3 has 16 amino acids. Germline V gives CDR1 SGHRS, CDR2 YFSETQ. This CDR3 reads CASSLDQGIVGNTIYF. The CDR3 DNA reads TGCGCCAGCAGCTTGGACCAGGGGATTGTAGGAAACACCATATATTTT.

The rearrangement joins TRBV6-6 to TRBJ1-1; D uncertain. Germline loops: CDR1 MNHNY, CDR2 SVGAGI (reference sequence). V lost 5 bases and J 6 bases, leaving 22 bases between the germline ends. The CDR3 is 16 residues long. This chain's CDR3 is CASSPSGGLQHSEAFF. CDR3 sequence (DNA): TGTGCCAGCAGTCCCAGCGGTGGGCTTCAACACTCTGAAGCTTTCTTT.

In regard to this clone: At one end, the junction sequence differs from germline, possibly due to a read error. The V gene is TRBV11-3, the J gene TRBJ1-1, with 7 positions matching TRBD1. The germline CDR1 and CDR2 sequences are SGHNT and YENEEA. The CDR3 runs to 13 residues. CDR3 region: CASSLDRDTEAFF. The CDR3 bases are TGTGCCAGCAGCCTAGACAGGGACACTGAAGCTTTCTTT.

The V call is TRBV20-1, the J call TRBJ2-3; 7 bases map to TRBD2. The CDR3 covers 11 residues. V was clipped by 3 bases and J by 6 bases; unmatched bases: 0. Germline CDR1 is DFQATT and CDR2 is SNEGSKA (reference sequence). Written as DNA, the CDR3 is TGCAGTGCTAGGGGGGGGGATACGCAGTATTTT. The encoded protein is CSARGGDTQYF.

The rearrangement links TRBV5-1 to TRBJ1-2; D unclear. This CDR3 is 13 amino acids long. The germline gives CDR1 SGHRS, CDR2 YFSETQ. Trimming stripped 1 base from V and 0 bases from J, with 4 bases between. CDR3: CASSLTANYGYTF. In DNA form, the CDR3 reads TGCGCCAGCAGCTTGACAGCTAACTATGGCTACACCTTC. Full variable domain (outside the CDR3, taken from reference TRBV5-1 and TRBJ1-2): KAGVTQTPRYLIKTRGQQVTLSCSPISGHRSVSWYQQTPGQGLQFLFEYFSETQRNKGNFPGRFSGRQFSNSRSEMNVSTLELGDSALYLCASSLTANYGYTFGSGTRLTVV.

This chain uses TRBV11-2 with TRBJ1-3; no definite D call. V lost 1 base and J 3 bases, leaving 13 bases between the germline ends. Per germline, CDR1 SGHAT and CDR2 FQNNGV. This CDR3 has 16 amino acids. The CDR3 loop is CASSLGAGIRGNTIYF. As DNA, the CDR3 is TGTGCCAGCAGCTTAGGTGCGGGGATACGTGGAAACACCATATATTTT.

The chain joins TRBV7-9 to TRBJ2-5, with D perhaps matching TRBD2 (5 bases). Deletions cut 1 base from V and 2 bases from J, with 14 bases between. The CDR3 totals 16 residues. CDR1 and CDR2 from the germline V gene are SEHNR and FQNEAQ (reference sequence). The CDR3: CASSLVVLGEQETQYF. CDR3 in DNA: TGTGCCAGCAGCTTAGTAGTCCTTGGGGAGCAAGAGACCCAGTACTTC.

The chain employs TRBV28 and TRBJ2-5; TRBD1 aligns across 12 bases. Trimming at V came to 6 bases and at J to 5 bases, leaving 10 bases not matched to a gene. Per the germline V gene, CDR1 is MDHEN and CDR2 is SYDVKM. This CDR3 is 16 amino acids long. The CDR3 here is CASRASRDRGRETQYF. CDR3 nucleotide sequence: TGTGCCAGCAGAGCCAGCCGGGACAGGGGGCGGGAGACCCAGTACTTC.

Concerning this clone itself: Other DNA variants within this sample encode the same CDR3. The V and J genes are TRBV19 and TRBJ2-7, with 9 bases aligning to TRBD1. CDR3 size: 17 residues. V was pared by 7 bases and J by 2 bases, with 15 bases of the junction left unmatched. Germline V gene lookup returns CDR1 LNHDA and CDR2 SQIVND (reference sequence). The CDR3 protein is CASTQRAGTGNAYEQYF. DNA of the CDR3: TGTGCCAGTACCCAAAGGGCTGGGACAGGGAATGCCTACGAGCAGTACTTC.

The chain links TRBV14 to TRBJ2-3, with TRBD2 matching 7 bases. Germline V gene data show CDR1 as SGHDN and CDR2 as FVKESK. The CDR3 has 14 amino acids. Trimming took 5 bases from V and 7 from J; bases not matched to a gene: 9. The CDR3 loop is CASSGLETPYTQYF. CDR3 nucleotide sequence: TGTGCCAGCAGCGGACTAGAGACTCCTTATACGCAGTATTTT. The variable domain in full, with the rest retrieved from reference TRBV14 and TRBJ2-3, is EAGVTQFPSHSVIEKGQTVTLRCDPISGHDNLYWYRRVMGKEIKFLLHFVKESKQDESGMPNNRFLAERTGGTYSTLKVQPAELEDSGVYFCASSGLETPYTQYFGPGTRLTVL.